This T cell receptor beta chain was recovered during a study of T cell responses to AZD1222 COVID-19 vaccine. The ends lost 6 bases at V and 8 bases at J; junction bases unmatched: 7. The CDR3 is 13 amino acids. Germline loops: CDR1 MDHEN, CDR2 SYDVKM. About this clone: Antigen unknown.

Study-wide results and limits: Within unmutated variant regions lay the reported targets of nearly half of spike-specific TCRs. No repertoire was sampled before or during the peak T cell response, only after it.

Produced via immunoSEQ multiplex PCR; TCRdb's table is partial and in-frame only. In the table there are 250,000 or so clones, approximately 93% of which are singletons. The receptor comes from an adult in good health. The chain recombines TRBV28 with TRBJ1-2; 9 nucleotides match TRBD1. The sequencing used peripheral blood, collected on day 0 of AZD1222 vaccination. The CDR3 nucleotides are TGTGCCAGCAGGCCGACAGGGGGGATCGGCTACACCTTC. Translating gives CASRPTGGIGYTF.